This T cell receptor (beta chain) was recorded in a study of blood T cell repertoires in COVID-19. On the study more broadly: The study drew acute and convalescent COVID-19 samples from the United States, Italy and Spain. PBMCs, B-cell-depleted T cells, or T cells provided the cDNA or gDNA that made up the material.

The length of the CDR3 is 15 residues. The germline gives CDR1 SEHNR, CDR2 FQNEAQ (reference sequence). Authors' methods: Nucleated cell counts were estimated from reference gene primer amplification. Sequencing was performed with immunoSEQ multiplex PCR; in TCRdb, only in-frame clones are kept and a portion is missing. The D gene and trimming were derived from the DNA, and the V and J assignments and clone size from that table. The table lists some 250,000 clones, approximately 87% of them singletons. As to this clone: A read error may account for a junction end that differs from germline.

This clonotype originated in a man between 60 and 70 years old with acute or convalescent COVID-19. The sequenced sample consisted of peripheral blood. The rearrangement uses TRBV7-9 and TRBJ2-2, with D maybe TRBD1 (5 bases). The CDR3 DNA reads TGTGCCAGCAGCTTAGTGGGGCCAAACAGCGGGGAGCTGTTTTTT. This sequence encodes CASSLVGPNSGELFF.